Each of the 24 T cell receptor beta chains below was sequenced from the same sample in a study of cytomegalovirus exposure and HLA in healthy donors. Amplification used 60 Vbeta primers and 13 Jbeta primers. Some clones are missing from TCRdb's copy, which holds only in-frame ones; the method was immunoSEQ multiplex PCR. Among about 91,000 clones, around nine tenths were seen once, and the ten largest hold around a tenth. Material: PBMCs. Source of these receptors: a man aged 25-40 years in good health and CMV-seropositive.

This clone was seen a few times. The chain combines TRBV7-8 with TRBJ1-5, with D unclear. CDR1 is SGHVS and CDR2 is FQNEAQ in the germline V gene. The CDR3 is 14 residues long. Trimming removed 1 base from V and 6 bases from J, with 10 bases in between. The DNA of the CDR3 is TGTGCCAGCAGCTTAGATAGGGAGTCTCAGCCCCAGCATTTT. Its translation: CASSLDRESQPQHF.

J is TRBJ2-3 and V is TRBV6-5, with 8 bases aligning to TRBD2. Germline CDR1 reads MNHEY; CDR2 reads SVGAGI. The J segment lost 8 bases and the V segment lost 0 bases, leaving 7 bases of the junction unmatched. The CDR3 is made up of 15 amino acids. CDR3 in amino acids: CASSYSLGLEGTQYF. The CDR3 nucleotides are TGTGCCAGCAGTTACTCTCTGGGACTAGAGGGTACGCAGTATTTT.

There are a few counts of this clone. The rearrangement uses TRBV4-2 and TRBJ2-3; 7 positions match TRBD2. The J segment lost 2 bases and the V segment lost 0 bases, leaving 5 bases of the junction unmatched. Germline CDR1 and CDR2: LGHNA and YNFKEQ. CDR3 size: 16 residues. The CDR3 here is CASSQDWLAATDTQYF. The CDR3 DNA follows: TGTGCCAGCAGCCAAGATTGGCTAGCGGCCACAGATACGCAGTATTTT.

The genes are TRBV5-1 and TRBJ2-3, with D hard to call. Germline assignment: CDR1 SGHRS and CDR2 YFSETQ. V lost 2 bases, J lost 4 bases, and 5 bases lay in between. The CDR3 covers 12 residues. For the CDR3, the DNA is TGCGCCAGCAGCTTTGGAGCAGATACGCAGTATTTT. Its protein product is CASSFGADTQYF.

CDR3 sequence reads: CASSQRSLAGVNEQYF. CDR3 in DNA: TGTGCCAGCAGCCAGAGGTCACTAGCGGGAGTAAACGAGCAGTACTTC. The J gene is TRBJ2-7, the V gene TRBV7-9; 11 bases align to TRBD2. CDR1 SEHNR and CDR2 FQNEAQ come from the germline V gene (reference sequence). V gave up 5 bases and J gave up 5 bases; unmatched junction bases: 11. The CDR3 is 16 residues long.

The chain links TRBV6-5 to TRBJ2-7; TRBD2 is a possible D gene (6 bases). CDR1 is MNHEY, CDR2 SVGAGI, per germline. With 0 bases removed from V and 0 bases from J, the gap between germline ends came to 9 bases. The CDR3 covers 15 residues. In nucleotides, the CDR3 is TGTGCCAGCAGTTACTCGGCCGGGGGCTCCTACGAGCAGTACTTC. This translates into CASSYSAGGSYEQYF.

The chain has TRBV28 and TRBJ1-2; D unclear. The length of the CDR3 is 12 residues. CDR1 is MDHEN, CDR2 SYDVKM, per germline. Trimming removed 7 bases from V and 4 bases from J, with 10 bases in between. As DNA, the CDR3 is TGTGCCAGCAATGGGCAGACCTATGGCTACACCTTC. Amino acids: CASNGQTYGYTF.

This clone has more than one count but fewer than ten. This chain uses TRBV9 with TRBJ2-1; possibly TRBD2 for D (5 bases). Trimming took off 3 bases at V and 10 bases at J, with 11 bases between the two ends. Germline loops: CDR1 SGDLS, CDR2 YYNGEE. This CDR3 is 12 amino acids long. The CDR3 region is CASSASEREQFF. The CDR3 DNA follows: TGTGCCAGCAGCGCCAGCGAGCGGGAGCAGTTCTTC.

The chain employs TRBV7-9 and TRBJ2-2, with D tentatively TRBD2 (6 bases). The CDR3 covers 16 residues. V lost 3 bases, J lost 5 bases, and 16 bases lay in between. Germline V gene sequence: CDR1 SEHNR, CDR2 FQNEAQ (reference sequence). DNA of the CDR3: TGTGCCAGCAGCTTTGTGGGCTCGGGGGAGACCGGGGAGCTGTTTTTT. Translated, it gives CASSFVGSGETGELFF.

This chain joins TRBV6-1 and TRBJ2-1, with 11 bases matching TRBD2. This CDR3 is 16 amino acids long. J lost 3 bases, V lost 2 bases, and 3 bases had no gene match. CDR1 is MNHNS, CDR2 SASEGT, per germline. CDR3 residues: CASSESTSGVYNEQFF. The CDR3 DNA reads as TGTGCCAGCAGTGAATCGACTAGCGGGGTCTACAATGAGCAGTTCTTC.

In DNA, the CDR3 is TGTGCCAGCAGCTTAGGGATAGCGGTCCTCGGCGAGCAGTTCTTC. Translation gives CASSLGIAVLGEQFF. This chain links TRBV7-8 with TRBJ2-1, with D maybe TRBD2 (6 bases). V was pared by 1 base and J by 10 bases, with 17 bases between. Germline loops: CDR1 SGHVS, CDR2 FQNEAQ. This CDR3 comprises 15 residues.

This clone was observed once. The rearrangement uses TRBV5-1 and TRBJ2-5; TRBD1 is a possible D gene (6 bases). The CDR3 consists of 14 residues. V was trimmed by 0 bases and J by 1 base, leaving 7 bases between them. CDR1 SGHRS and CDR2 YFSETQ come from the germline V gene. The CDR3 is CASSLAGVQETQYF. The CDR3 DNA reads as TGCGCCAGCAGCTTGGCAGGGGTCCAAGAGACCCAGTACTTC.

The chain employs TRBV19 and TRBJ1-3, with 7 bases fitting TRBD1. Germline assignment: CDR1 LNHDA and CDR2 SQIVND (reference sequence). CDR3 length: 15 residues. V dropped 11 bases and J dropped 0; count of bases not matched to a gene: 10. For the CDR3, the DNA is TGTGCCGCTGGCCCAGGGGGAGGCTCTGGAAACACCATATATTTT. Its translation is CAAGPGGGSGNTIYF.

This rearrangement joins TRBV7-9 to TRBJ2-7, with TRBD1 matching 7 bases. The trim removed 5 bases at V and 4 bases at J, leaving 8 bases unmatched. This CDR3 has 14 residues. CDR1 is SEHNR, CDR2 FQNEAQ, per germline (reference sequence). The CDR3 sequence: CASSPSGGRYEQYF. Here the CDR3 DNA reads TGTGCCAGCAGCCCTTCAGGGGGTAGGTACGAGCAGTACTTC.

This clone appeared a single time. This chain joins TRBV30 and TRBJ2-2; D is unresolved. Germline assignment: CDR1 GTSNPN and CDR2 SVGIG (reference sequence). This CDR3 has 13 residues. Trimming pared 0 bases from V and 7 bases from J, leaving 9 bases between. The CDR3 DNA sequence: TGTGCCTGGAGTGTACTACTCAACGGGGAGCTGTTTTTT. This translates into CAWSVLLNGELFF. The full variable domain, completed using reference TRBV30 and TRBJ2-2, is SQTIHQWPATLVQPVGSPLSLECTVEGTSNPNLYWYRQAAGRGLQLLFYSVGIGQISSEVPQNLSASRPQDRQFILSSKKLLLSDSGFYLCAWSVLLNGELFFGEGSRLTVL.

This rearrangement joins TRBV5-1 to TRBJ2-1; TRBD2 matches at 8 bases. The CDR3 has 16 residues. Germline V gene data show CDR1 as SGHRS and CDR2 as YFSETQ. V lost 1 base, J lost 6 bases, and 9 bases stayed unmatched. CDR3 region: CASSLLSGGPSNEQFF. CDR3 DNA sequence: TGCGCCAGCAGCTTGTTGTCGGGAGGGCCGAGCAATGAGCAGTTCTTC.

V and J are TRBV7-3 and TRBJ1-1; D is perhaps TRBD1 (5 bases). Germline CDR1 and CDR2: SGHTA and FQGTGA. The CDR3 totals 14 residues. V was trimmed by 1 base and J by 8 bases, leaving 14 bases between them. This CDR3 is CASSLNSRTTEAFF. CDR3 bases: TGTGCCAGCAGCTTAAACTCCCGGACAACCGAAGCTTTCTTT.

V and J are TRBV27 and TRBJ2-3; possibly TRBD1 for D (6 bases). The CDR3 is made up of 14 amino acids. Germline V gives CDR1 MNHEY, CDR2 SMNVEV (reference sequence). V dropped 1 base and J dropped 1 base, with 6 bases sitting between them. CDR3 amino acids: CASSLYRGTDTQYF. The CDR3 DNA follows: TGTGCCAGCAGTTTATACAGGGGCACAGATACGCAGTATTTT.

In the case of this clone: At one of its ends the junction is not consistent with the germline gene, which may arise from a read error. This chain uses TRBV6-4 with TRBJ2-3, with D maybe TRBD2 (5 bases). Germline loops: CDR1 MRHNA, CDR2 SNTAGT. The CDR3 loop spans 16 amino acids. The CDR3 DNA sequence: TGTGCCAACAGTGACGACGTGGGAGCGGCTACAGATACGCAGTATTTT. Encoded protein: CANSDDVGAATDTQYF.

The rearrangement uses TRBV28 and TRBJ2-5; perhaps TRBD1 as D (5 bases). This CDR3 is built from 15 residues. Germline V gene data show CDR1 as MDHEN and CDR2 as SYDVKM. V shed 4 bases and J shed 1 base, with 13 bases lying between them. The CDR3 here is CASSSRHRIQETQYF. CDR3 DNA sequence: TGTGCCAGCAGTTCTAGGCACAGGATCCAAGAGACCCAGTACTTC.

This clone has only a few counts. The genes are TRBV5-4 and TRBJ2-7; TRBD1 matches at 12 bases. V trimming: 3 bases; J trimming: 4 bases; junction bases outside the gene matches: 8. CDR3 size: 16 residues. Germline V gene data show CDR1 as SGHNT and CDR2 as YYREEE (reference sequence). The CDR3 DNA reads TGTGCCAGCAGCTCCCCGGGACAGGGGGCGAGATACGAGCAGTACTTC. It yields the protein CASSSPGQGARYEQYF.

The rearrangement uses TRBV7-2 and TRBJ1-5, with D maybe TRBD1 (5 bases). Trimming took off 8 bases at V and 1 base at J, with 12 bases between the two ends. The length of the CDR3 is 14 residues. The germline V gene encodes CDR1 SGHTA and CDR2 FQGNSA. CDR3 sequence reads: CASGNQGSNQPQHF. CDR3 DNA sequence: TGTGCCAGCGGAAACCAGGGAAGCAATCAGCCCCAGCATTTT. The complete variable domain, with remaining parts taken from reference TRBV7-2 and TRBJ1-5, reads GAGVSQSPSNKVTEKGKDVELRCDPISGHTALYWYRQSLGQGLEFLIYFQGNSAPDKSGLPSDRFSAERTGGSVSTLTIQRTQQEDSAVYLCASGNQGSNQPQHFGDGTRLSIL.

CDR3 region: CASSNQDRGRQPQHF. The DNA of the CDR3 is TGTGCCAGTAGTAATCAGGACAGGGGGCGGCAGCCCCAGCATTTT. This chain connects TRBV19 to TRBJ1-5; 11 nucleotides align to TRBD1. Germline CDR1 reads LNHDA; CDR2 reads SQIVND (reference sequence). This CDR3 comprises 15 residues. With 4 bases clipped from V and 7 bases from J, the junction kept 6 bases outside the gene matches.

This CDR3 reads CASTQQGADYEQYF. For the CDR3, the DNA is TGTGCCAGCACCCAACAGGGTGCTGACTACGAGCAGTACTTC. The gene calls are TRBV28 and TRBJ2-7, with TRBD1 as a possible D gene (6 bases). Germline lookup yields CDR1 MDHEN and CDR2 SYDVKM. This CDR3 contains 14 residues. Trimming pared 7 bases from V and 3 bases from J, leaving 16 bases between.